The 30 T cell receptor beta chains below were found in one sample sequenced in a study of shared clonotypes between healthy human individuals. Produced via immunoSEQ multiplex PCR; TCRdb's table is partial and in-frame only. The sample has about 2 million clones, about 95% seen once. Naivety among CD8 cells was defined by CD45RO negativity and positive CCR7 selection, thereby excluding terminally differentiated effector memory CD45RA+ cells. Sequenced: naive CD8+ T cells sorted from blood. Source of these receptors: a man aged 18 to 35 in good health.

The CDR3 DNA is TGTGCCTGGAACGGGGGGACAGGGGGCGCGCAGACCCAGTACTTC. Translating it yields CAWNGGTGGAQTQYF. The gene calls are TRBV30 and TRBJ2-5; 12 nucleotides align to TRBD1. Looked up from germline, CDR1 is GTSNPN and CDR2 is SVGIG (reference sequence). The CDR3 has 15 amino acids. With V trimmed by 4 bases and J by 6 bases, 9 bases remained unmatched.

The chain recombines TRBV5-4 with TRBJ2-5; 9 nucleotides agree with TRBD2. Germline CDR1 and CDR2: SGHNT and YYREEE (reference sequence). V trimming: 4 bases; J trimming: 2 bases; junction bases outside the gene matches: 9. The CDR3 extends over 16 amino acids. The CDR3 loop is CASSQVAGEDQETQYF. CDR3 bases: TGTGCCAGCAGCCAAGTAGCGGGGGAGGATCAAGAGACCCAGTACTTC.

Here the CDR3 DNA reads TGTGCCAGCAGTGAAGTAAACAGTGTACTCTATGGCTACACCTTC. Protein sequence: CASSEVNSVLYGYTF. The rearrangement links TRBV6-1 to TRBJ1-2; D gene unclear. V lost 1 base and J 4 bases, leaving 13 bases between the germline ends. The CDR3 runs 15 residues. Germline lookup yields CDR1 MNHNS and CDR2 SASEGT.

This clone was recorded only once. This chain connects TRBV20-1 to TRBJ1-2; D gene uncertain. This CDR3 comprises 11 residues. Germline lookup yields CDR1 DFQATT and CDR2 SNEGSKA (reference sequence). V was shortened by 3 bases and J by 5 bases, with 7 bases between the two germline ends. In nucleotides, the CDR3 is TGCAGTGCTAGTAGCTGGTATGGCTACACCTTC. This gives the protein CSASSWYGYTF.

On this clone itself: This same CDR3 is encoded by further DNA sequences in the sample. The chain uses TRBV5-6 and TRBJ2-7; D is unresolved. CDR3 length equals 12 residues. Germline CDR1 reads SGHDT; CDR2 reads YYEEEE. Trimming stripped 0 bases from V and 4 bases from J, with 5 bases between. The CDR3 protein is CASSLDLYEQYF. The CDR3 DNA is TGTGCCAGCAGCTTGGACCTGTACGAGCAGTACTTC.

In regard to this clone: In the same sample, other DNA sequences code for this CDR3. The V call is TRBV19, the J call TRBJ1-1, with TRBD1 matching over 9 bases. Germline V gene data show CDR1 as LNHDA and CDR2 as SQIVND (reference sequence). CDR3 length: 13 residues. After removal of 6 bases from V and 3 bases from J, the junction contained 2 bases not matched to a gene. The CDR3 coding sequence is TGTGCCAGTAGACGGGACAGGGACACTGAAGCTTTCTTT. Its protein is CASRRDRDTEAFF.

The genes are TRBV27 and TRBJ2-5, with 7 bases fitting TRBD2. With V trimmed by 7 bases and J by 5 bases, 1 base remained unmatched. The CDR3 loop spans 11 amino acids. CDR1 MNHEY and CDR2 SMNVEV come from the germline V gene (reference sequence). The DNA for the CDR3 is TGTGCCAGCACTAGCGGTGAGACCCAGTACTTC. Its protein product is CASTSGETQYF.

The chain combines TRBV5-4 with TRBJ2-1, with D possibly TRBD1 on 5 matching bases. V was trimmed by 0 bases and J by 10 bases, leaving 5 bases between them. Per the germline V gene, CDR1 is SGHNT and CDR2 is YYREEE (reference sequence). The CDR3 covers 11 residues. DNA of the CDR3: TGTGCCAGCAGCTTGGAGGGGGAGCAGTTCTTC. This encodes CASSLEGEQFF. The variable domain in full, with the rest retrieved from reference TRBV5-4 and TRBJ2-1, is ETGVTQSPTHLIKTRGQQVTLRCSSQSGHNTVSWYQQALGQGPQFIFQYYREEENGRGNFPPRFSGLQFPNYSSELNVNALELDDSALYLCASSLEGEQFFGPGTRLTVL.

The chain couples TRBV6-1 to TRBJ2-4; D perhaps matches TRBD2 (7 bases). The V end was cut by 6 bases, the J end by 8 bases, with 17 bases between. Germline CDR1 is MNHNS and CDR2 is SASEGT. The CDR3 loop spans 14 amino acids. The CDR3 sequence is CASSRRGGYDIQYF. The CDR3 nucleotides are TGTGCCAGCAGCCGGAGGGGGGGGTATGACATTCAGTACTTC.

CDR3 residues: CASSETAGHHQPQHF. The DNA for the CDR3 is TGTGCCAGCAGTGAAACGGCAGGGCATCATCAGCCCCAGCATTTT. The gene calls are TRBV6-1 and TRBJ1-5; TRBD1 might be the D (5 bases). The V gene's germline CDR1 is MNHNS and CDR2 SASEGT. Trimming took off 2 bases at V and 5 bases at J, with 13 bases between the two ends. This CDR3 is 15 amino acids long.

The chain combines TRBV7-9 with TRBJ2-7; 12 bases agree with TRBD2. V was pared by 5 bases and J by 3 bases, with 14 bases of the junction left unmatched. The CDR3 contains 18 residues. The germline CDR1 and CDR2 sequences are SEHNR and FQNEAQ (reference sequence). CDR3 sequence: CASSGGLAGLIPHYEQYF. The CDR3 DNA sequence: TGTGCCAGCAGCGGGGGACTAGCGGGCCTAATCCCGCACTACGAGCAGTACTTC.

The chain joins TRBV2 to TRBJ1-6; TRBD1 is a possible D gene (6 bases). The germline V and J ends were trimmed by 5 bases and 7 bases, with 15 bases remaining between them. CDR3 length: 15 amino acids. Germline CDR1 and CDR2: SNHLY and FYNNEI. CDR3 in DNA: TGTGCCAGCAGTCCAGGGGAGGATAGGAATTCACCCCTCCACTTT. It yields the protein CASSPGEDRNSPLHF.

The rearrangement links TRBV6-5 to TRBJ2-7; the D is unclear. This CDR3 has 11 amino acids. Germline V lookup: CDR1 MNHEY, CDR2 SVGAGI. Trimming took off 11 bases at V and 0 bases at J, with 8 bases between the two ends. CDR3 amino acids: CAYRVSYEQYF. The CDR3, as DNA: TGTGCCTACCGGGTCTCCTACGAGCAGTACTTC.

The CDR3 spells CASSYPGSGVWSEQFF. DNA of the CDR3: TGTGCCAGCAGCTACCCTGGGAGCGGGGTGTGGAGTGAGCAGTTCTTC. The J gene is TRBJ2-1, the V gene TRBV5-4, with 7 bases identical to TRBD2. The V segment lost 3 bases and the J segment 9 bases; nucleotides outside the gene matches: 15. CDR3 length: 16 residues. Germline CDR1 SGHNT, CDR2 YYREEE (reference sequence).

The CDR3 bases are TGTGCCAGCAGTGAAGCGCTAGGGCGGAACACTGAAGCTTTCTTT. This encodes CASSEALGRNTEAFF. This rearrangement joins TRBV2 to TRBJ1-1; no clear D. Germline V CDR1 and CDR2: SNHLY, FYNNEI. CDR3 length equals 15 residues. Trimming shortened V by 0 bases and J by 1 base, and 9 bases separated the two germline ends.

With respect to this clone: Other nucleotide sequences from this sample produce the same CDR3. The chain couples TRBV5-6 to TRBJ2-7; D possibly uses TRBD1 or TRBD2 (5 bases each). The CDR3 sequence is 12 residues long. Trimming left V 0 bases short and J 6 bases short, with 7 bases between. CDR1 and CDR2 (germline): SGHDT, YYEEEE. The CDR3: CASSLGGAEQYF. Written as DNA, the CDR3 is TGTGCCAGCAGCTTGGGAGGGGCCGAGCAGTACTTC.

The rearrangement links TRBV5-6 to TRBJ2-7; 8 bases agree with TRBD2. CDR3 length: 15 residues. The V segment lost 0 bases and the J segment 7 bases; nucleotides outside the gene matches: 9. CDR1 and CDR2 (germline): SGHDT, YYEEEE. This CDR3 reads CASSLALAGRGEQYF. The CDR3 DNA reads TGTGCCAGCAGCTTGGCGTTAGCGGGAAGGGGAGAGCAGTACTTC.

V is TRBV7-8 and J is TRBJ2-2; 7 bases line up with TRBD1. Looked up from germline, CDR1 is SGHVS and CDR2 is FQNEAQ. V lost 3 bases, J lost 4 bases, and 5 bases stayed unmatched. CDR3 length: 15 amino acids. In DNA, the CDR3 is TGTGCCAGCAGCTTTCGGGCAGGGGGCACCGGGGAGCTGTTTTTT. This translates into CASSFRAGGTGELFF.

This chain joins TRBV4-3 and TRBJ2-2; 10 bases map to TRBD2. Germline assignment: CDR1 LGHNA and CDR2 YSLEER. The CDR3 loop spans 17 amino acids. Unmatched junction bases numbered 3, after V lost 2 bases and J lost 0 bases. CDR3 sequence reads: CASSQPLAGTNTGELFF. The CDR3 bases are TGCGCCAGCAGCCAACCACTAGCGGGAACGAACACCGGGGAGCTGTTTTTT.

A word on this clone: This specimen includes other DNA sequences encoding the same CDR3. The chain employs TRBV13 and TRBJ2-5; D is undetermined. V was clipped by 1 base and J by 1 base, with 4 bases between them. Germline values: CDR1 PRHDT, CDR2 FYEKMQ (reference sequence). CDR3 length: 13 residues. The CDR3 spells CASSLDSQETQYF. CDR3 in DNA: TGTGCCAGCAGCTTAGACAGCCAAGAGACCCAGTACTTC.

This clone came up once. The J gene is TRBJ1-6, the V gene TRBV6-5, with D possibly TRBD1 on 6 matching bases. CDR3 size: 15 residues. V lost 1 base, J lost 10 bases, and 14 bases lay in between. CDR1 is MNHEY, CDR2 SVGAGI, per germline. The CDR3 bases are TGTGCCAGCAGTTACTGGACAGATGGGAGGTCACCCCTCCACTTT. It codes for CASSYWTDGRSPLHF.

J is TRBJ2-7 and V is TRBV7-6; the D is unclear. The germline V and J ends were trimmed by 3 bases and 3 bases, with 15 bases remaining between them. The CDR3 extends over 15 amino acids. From germline, CDR1 is SGHVS and CDR2 FNYEAQ. CDR3 region: CASSFPSGGNYEQYF. CDR3 bases: TGTGCCAGCAGCTTCCCGTCGGGCGGTAACTACGAGCAGTACTTC.

The rearrangement links TRBV19 to TRBJ1-1; D perhaps matches TRBD1 (5 bases). The length of the CDR3 is 13 residues. V was pared by 2 bases and J by 4 bases, with 8 bases between. CDR1 and CDR2 from the germline V gene are LNHDA and SQIVND (reference sequence). The CDR3 nucleotides are TGTGCCAGTAGTATATGGGGGTTCACTGAAGCTTTCTTT. Translated: CASSIWGFTEAFF.

The chain joins TRBV13 to TRBJ2-2; a weak D match, TRBD2 (5 bases). Germline V gene lookup returns CDR1 PRHDT and CDR2 FYEKMQ (reference sequence). The CDR3 consists of 13 residues. Deletions cut 3 bases from V and 7 bases from J, with 9 bases between. CDR3 sequence: CASSFAAGGELFF. The DNA for the CDR3 is TGTGCCAGCAGCTTCGCGGCGGGCGGGGAGCTGTTTTTT.

The CDR3 DNA follows: TGTGCCAGCAGCTTGAGCCCTGAGGTGGAGGGCACCGGGGAGCTGTTTTTT. This sequence encodes CASSLSPEVEGTGELFF. This rearrangement joins TRBV7-3 to TRBJ2-2, with D perhaps matching TRBD2 (6 bases). V shed 3 bases and J shed 4 bases, with 18 bases lying between them. CDR1 is SGHTA and CDR2 is FQGTGA in the germline V gene. The length of the CDR3 is 17 residues.

V is TRBV10-2 and J is TRBJ2-1; 7 bases are shared with TRBD2. The V gene end was trimmed by 10 bases and the J gene end by 3 bases; junction bases not matched to a gene: 12. This CDR3 comprises 15 residues. The germline CDR1 and CDR2 sequences are WSHSY and SAAADI. DNA for the CDR3: TGCGCCACCTCTCGACCGACTAGCAACTACAATGAGCAGTTCTTC. This gives the protein CATSRPTSNYNEQFF.

The chain carries TRBV5-8 and TRBJ1-5; D might be TRBD1 (5 bases). The CDR3 consists of 16 residues. Trimming removed 1 base from V and 0 bases from J, with 11 bases in between. The V gene's germline CDR1 is SGHTS and CDR2 YDEGEE. DNA for the CDR3: TGTGCCAGCAGCTTGTACGTAGGGGATAGCAATCAGCCCCAGCATTTT. This sequence encodes CASSLYVGDSNQPQHF.

The rearrangement uses TRBV27 and TRBJ2-5; 9 positions match TRBD2. The CDR3 runs to 14 residues. The germline V gene encodes CDR1 MNHEY and CDR2 SMNVEV (reference sequence). V was pared by 4 bases and J by 3 bases, with 3 bases of the junction left unmatched. In nucleotides, the CDR3 is TGTGCCAGCAGTTCGCGACTAGCGGAAGAGACCCAGTACTTC. Translated, it gives CASSSRLAEETQYF.

This clone showed up just once. The rearrangement uses TRBV2 and TRBJ2-2, with D unclear. The V and J ends lost 6 bases and 4 bases respectively, with 15 bases between them. There are 15 residues in the CDR3. Germline values: CDR1 SNHLY, CDR2 FYNNEI. The CDR3 sequence is CASSNSSQVTGELFF. For the CDR3, the DNA is TGTGCCAGCAGCAACTCTTCCCAGGTCACCGGGGAGCTGTTTTTT.

The chain combines TRBV14 with TRBJ2-7; no definite D call. Trimming removed 0 bases from V and 3 bases from J, with 9 bases in between. Looked up from germline, CDR1 is SGHDN and CDR2 is FVKESK. The CDR3 contains 14 residues. The CDR3 region is CASSQEYPDYEQYF. CDR3 sequence (DNA): TGTGCCAGCAGCCAAGAGTACCCCGACTACGAGCAGTACTTC.